Shown below are 2 T cell receptor beta chains from a single sample sequenced in a study of blood T cell repertoires in COVID-19. Here immunoSEQ multiplex PCR was the method, and the copy in TCRdb shows in-frame clones only, minus some. This table has approximately 35,000 clones, approximately 91% appearing once. Material: peripheral blood. These receptors originate from a human donor in a cohort sampled during active COVID-19.

This chain joins TRBV10-2 and TRBJ2-3; 8 bases are a match to TRBD2. Germline V CDR1 and CDR2: WSHSY, SAAADI. V lost 7 bases and J lost 4; bases outside the gene matches: 13. This CDR3 comprises 16 residues. The CDR3 bases are TGCGCCAGCAAAATAAAGCCCGGGAGGGCCGCAGATACGCAGTATTTT. Protein sequence: CASKIKPGRAADTQYF.

This chain links TRBV5-4 with TRBJ2-7, with D perhaps TRBD1 (6 bases). Trimming pared 4 bases from V and 4 bases from J, leaving 15 bases between. Germline V gene sequence: CDR1 SGHNT, CDR2 YYREEE (reference sequence). The CDR3 is made up of 14 amino acids. The CDR3 sequence is CASSPGQPSYEQYF. In DNA, the CDR3 is TGTGCCAGCAGCCCTGGACAGCCCTCATACGAGCAGTACTTC. The full variable domain, with the rest looked up from reference TRBV5-4 and TRBJ2-7, is ETGVTQSPTHLIKTRGQQVTLRCSSQSGHNTVSWYQQALGQGPQFIFQYYREEENGRGNFPPRFSGLQFPNYSSELNVNALELDDSALYLCASSPGQPSYEQYFGPGTRLTVT.